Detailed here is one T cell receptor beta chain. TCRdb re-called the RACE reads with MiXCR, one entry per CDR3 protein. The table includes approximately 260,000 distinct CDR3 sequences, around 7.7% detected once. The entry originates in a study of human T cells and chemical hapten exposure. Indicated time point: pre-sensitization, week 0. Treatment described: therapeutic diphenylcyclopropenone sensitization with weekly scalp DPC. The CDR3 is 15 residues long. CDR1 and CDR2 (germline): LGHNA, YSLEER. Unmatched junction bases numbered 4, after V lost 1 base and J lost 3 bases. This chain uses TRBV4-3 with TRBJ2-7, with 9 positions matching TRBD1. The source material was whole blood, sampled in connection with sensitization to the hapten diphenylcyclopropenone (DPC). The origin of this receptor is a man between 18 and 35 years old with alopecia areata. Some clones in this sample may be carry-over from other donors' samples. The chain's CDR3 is CASSQAGTGYYEQYF. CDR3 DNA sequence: TGCGCCAGCAGCCAAGCCGGGACAGGGTACTACGAGCAGTACTTC.